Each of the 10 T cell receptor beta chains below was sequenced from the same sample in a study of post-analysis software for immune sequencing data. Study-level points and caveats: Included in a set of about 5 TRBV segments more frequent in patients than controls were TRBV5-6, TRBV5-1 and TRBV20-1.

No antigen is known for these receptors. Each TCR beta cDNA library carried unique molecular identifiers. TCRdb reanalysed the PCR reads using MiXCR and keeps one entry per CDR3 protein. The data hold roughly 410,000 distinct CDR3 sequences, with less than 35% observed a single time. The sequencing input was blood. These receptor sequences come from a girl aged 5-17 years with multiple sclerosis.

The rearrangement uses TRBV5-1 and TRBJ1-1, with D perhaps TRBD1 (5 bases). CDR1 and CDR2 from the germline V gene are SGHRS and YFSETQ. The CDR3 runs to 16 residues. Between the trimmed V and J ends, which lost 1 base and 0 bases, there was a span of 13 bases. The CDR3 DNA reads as TGCGCCAGCAGCTTGAAGGGGTTGAAGATGAACACTGAAGCTTTCTTT. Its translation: CASSLKGLKMNTEAFF.

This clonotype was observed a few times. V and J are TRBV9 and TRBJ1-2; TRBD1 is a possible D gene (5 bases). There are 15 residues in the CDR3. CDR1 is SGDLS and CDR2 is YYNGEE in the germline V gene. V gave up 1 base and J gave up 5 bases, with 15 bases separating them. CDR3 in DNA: TGTGCCAGCAGCGTAAGTCCAGGGAAAGGATATGGCTACACCTTC. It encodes CASSVSPGKGYGYTF.

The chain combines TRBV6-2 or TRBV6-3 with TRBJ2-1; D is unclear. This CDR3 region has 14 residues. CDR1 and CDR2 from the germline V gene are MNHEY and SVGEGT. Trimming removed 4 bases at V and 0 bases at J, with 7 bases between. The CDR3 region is CASSLHFSYNEQFF. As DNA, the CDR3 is TGTGCCAGCAGTTTGCATTTCTCCTACAATGAGCAGTTCTTC.

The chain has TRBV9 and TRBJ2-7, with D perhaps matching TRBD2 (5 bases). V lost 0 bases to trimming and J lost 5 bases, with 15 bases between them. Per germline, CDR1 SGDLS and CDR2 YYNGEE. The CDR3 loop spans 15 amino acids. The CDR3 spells CASSVGRGNGDEQYF. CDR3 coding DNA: TGTGCCAGCAGCGTAGGAAGAGGGAACGGAGACGAGCAGTACTTC.

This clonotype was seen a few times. The CDR3: CSARGRAIHSQYDQPQHF. Here the CDR3 DNA reads TGCAGTGCTAGAGGTCGGGCAATCCATAGCCAGTATGATCAGCCCCAGCATTTT. This chain joins TRBV20-1 and TRBJ1-5; D gene ambiguous. This CDR3 comprises 18 residues. The V gene's germline CDR1 is DFQATT and CDR2 SNEGSKA (reference sequence). The V end lost 1 base, the J end lost 5 bases, and 24 bases lay between the germline ends.

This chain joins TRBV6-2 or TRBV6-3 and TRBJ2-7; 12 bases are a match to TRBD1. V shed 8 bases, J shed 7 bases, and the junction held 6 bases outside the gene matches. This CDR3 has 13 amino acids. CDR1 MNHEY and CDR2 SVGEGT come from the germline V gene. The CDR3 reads CASSGQGAHEQYF. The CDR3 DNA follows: TGTGCCAGCTCGGGACAGGGGGCGCATGAGCAGTACTTC.

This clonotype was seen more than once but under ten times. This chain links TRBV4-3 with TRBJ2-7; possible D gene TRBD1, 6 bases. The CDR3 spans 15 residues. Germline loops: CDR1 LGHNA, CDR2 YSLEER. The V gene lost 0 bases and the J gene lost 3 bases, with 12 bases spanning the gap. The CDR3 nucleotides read TGCGCCAGCAGCCAAGAAATGGACAGCAGCTACGAGCAGTACTTC. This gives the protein CASSQEMDSSYEQYF.

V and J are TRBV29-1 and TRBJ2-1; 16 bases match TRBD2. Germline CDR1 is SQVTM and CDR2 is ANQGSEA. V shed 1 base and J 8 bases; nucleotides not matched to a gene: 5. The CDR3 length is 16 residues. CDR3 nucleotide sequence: TGCAGCGTTGAAGTGGGGACTAGCGGGGGGGCTGATGAGCAGTTCTTC. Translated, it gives CSVEVGTSGGADEQFF.

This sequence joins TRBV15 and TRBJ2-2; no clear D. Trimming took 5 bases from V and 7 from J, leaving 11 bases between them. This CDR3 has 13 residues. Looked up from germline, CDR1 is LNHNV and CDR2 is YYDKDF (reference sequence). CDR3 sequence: CATSGQWDGELFF. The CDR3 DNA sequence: TGTGCCACCAGCGGGCAGTGGGACGGGGAGCTGTTTTTT.

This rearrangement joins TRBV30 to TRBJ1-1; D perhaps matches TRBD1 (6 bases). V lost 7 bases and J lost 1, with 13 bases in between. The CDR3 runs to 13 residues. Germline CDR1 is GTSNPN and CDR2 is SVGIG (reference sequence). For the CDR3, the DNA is TGTGCCTCAGGGGAATTCGGGAACACTGAAGCTTTCTTT. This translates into CASGEFGNTEAFF.